Below, one TCR beta chain is given with its context. The sample is drawn from a study of blood T cells in healthy people across ages. The second PCR ran roughly 6 to 11 cycles with a sample-barcoded 5' primer and J-beta primers. Each cDNA molecule carried a tag from a template-switch adaptor that contained 12 random nucleotides. TCRdb called the 5' RACE reads again in MiXCR, with one record for every CDR3 protein. The data contain about 1.1 million distinct CDR3 sequences, roughly two fifths of them singletons. The CDR3 spans 12 residues. V lost 4 bases and J lost 8, with 10 bases in between. Germline CDR1 and CDR2: MNHEY and SVGEGT.

Material: blood. This TCR came from a young man in good health. The rearrangement links TRBV6-2 or TRBV6-3 to TRBJ2-3; D is ambiguous. Here the CDR3 DNA reads TGTGCCAGCAGTTCCAGCCCCGGTACGCAGTATTTT. This encodes CASSSSPGTQYF.